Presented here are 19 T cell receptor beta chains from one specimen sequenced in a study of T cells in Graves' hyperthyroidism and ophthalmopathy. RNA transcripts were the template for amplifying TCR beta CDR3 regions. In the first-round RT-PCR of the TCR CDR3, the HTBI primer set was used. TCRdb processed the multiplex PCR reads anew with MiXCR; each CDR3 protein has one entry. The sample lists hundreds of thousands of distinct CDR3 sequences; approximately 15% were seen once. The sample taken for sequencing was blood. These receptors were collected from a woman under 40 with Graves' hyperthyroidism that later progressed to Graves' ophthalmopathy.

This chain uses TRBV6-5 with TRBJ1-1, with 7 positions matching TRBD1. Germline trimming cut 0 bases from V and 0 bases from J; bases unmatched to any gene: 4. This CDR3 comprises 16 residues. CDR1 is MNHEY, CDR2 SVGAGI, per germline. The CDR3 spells CASSYSTGLVNTEAFF. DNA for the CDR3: TGTGCCAGCAGTTACTCGACAGGGTTAGTGAACACTGAAGCTTTCTTT.

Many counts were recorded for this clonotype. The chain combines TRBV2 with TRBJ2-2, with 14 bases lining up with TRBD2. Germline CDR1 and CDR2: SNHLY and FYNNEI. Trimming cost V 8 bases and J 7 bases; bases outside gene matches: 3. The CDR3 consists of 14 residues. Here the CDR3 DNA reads TGTGCCAGCGGGACTAGCGGGAGAATCGGGGAGCTGTTTTTT. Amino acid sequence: CASGTSGRIGELFF.

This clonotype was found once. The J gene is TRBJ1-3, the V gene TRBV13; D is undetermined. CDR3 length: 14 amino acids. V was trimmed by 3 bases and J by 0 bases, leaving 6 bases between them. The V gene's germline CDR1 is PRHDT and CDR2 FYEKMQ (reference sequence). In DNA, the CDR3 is TGTGCCAGCAGCTTGGCAGACTCTGGAAACACCATATATTTT. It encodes CASSLADSGNTIYF.

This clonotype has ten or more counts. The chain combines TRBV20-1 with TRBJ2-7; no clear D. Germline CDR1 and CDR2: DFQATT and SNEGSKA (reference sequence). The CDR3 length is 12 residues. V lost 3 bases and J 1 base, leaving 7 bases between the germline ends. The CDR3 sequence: CSARGESYEQYF. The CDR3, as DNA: TGCAGTGCTAGGGGCGAGTCCTACGAGCAGTACTTC.

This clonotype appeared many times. CDR3 nucleotide sequence: TGCAGTGCTAGTTGGGACAGGGCCAGCTCCTACGAGCAGTACTTC. It translates to CSASWDRASSYEQYF. The chain joins TRBV20-1 to TRBJ2-7; 9 positions agree with TRBD1. CDR1 and CDR2 from the germline V gene are DFQATT and SNEGSKA (reference sequence). The junction had 6 bases not matched to a gene; V was cut back by 3 bases and J by 0 bases. The CDR3 runs to 15 residues.

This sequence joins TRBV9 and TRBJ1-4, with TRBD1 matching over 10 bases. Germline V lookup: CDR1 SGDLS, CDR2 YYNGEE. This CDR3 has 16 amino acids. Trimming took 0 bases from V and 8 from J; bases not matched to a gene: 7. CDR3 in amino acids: CASSVEDRGMGEKLFF. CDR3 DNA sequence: TGTGCCAGCAGCGTAGAGGACAGGGGGATGGGAGAAAAACTGTTTTTT.

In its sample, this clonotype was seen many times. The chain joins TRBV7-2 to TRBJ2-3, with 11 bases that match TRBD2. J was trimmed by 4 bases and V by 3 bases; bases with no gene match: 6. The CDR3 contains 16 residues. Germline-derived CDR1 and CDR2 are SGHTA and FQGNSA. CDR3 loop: CASSFTSGSRADTQYF. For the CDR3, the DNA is TGTGCCAGCAGCTTCACTAGCGGGAGTCGGGCAGATACGCAGTATTTT.

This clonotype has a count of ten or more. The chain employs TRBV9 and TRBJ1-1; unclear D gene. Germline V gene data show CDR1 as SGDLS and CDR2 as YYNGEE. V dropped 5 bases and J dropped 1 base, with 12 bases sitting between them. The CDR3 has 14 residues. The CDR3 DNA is TGTGCCAGCAGTAGAACTTCACAGAACACTGAAGCTTTCTTT. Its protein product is CASSRTSQNTEAFF.

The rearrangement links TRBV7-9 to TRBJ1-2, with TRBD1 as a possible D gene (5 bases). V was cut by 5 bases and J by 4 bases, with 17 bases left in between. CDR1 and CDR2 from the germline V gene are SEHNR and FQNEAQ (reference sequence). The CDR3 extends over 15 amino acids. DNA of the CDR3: TGTGCCAGCAGCCGGGTGGTACAGGACGCCTATGGCTACACCTTC. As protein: CASSRVVQDAYGYTF.

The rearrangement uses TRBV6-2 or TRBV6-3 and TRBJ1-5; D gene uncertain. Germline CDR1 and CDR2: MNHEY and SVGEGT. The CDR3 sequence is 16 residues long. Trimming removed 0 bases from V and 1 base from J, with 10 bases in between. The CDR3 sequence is CASSYSMLGSNQPQHF. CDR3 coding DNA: TGTGCCAGCAGTTACTCGATGTTAGGGAGCAATCAGCCCCAGCATTTT.

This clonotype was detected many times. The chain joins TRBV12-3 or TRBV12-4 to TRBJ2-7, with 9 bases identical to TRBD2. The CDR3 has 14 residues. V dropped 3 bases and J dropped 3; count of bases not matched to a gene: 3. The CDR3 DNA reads TGTGCCAGCAGTTTTCGCGGGAGGGGCTACGAGCAGTACTTC. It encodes CASSFRGRGYEQYF.

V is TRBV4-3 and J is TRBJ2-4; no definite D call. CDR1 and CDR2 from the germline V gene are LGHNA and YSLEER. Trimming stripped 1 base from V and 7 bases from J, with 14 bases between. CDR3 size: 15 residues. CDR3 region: CASSQVTGYPNIQYF. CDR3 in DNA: TGCGCCAGCAGCCAAGTGACGGGTTACCCGAACATTCAGTACTTC.

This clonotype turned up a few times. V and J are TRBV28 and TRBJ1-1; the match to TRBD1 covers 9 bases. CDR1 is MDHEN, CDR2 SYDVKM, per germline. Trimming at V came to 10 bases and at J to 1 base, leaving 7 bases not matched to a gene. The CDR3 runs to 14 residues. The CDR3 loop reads CATDPGQGNTEAFF. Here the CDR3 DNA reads TGTGCCACCGATCCGGGACAGGGGAACACTGAAGCTTTCTTT.

CDR3 bases: TGTGCCTGGAGTGTCACGGGACGGTCAAATTCACCCCTCCACTTT. It translates to CAWSVTGRSNSPLHF. The V gene is TRBV30, the J gene TRBJ1-6; a possible D gene is TRBD1 (5 bases). This CDR3 region has 15 residues. The germline CDR1 and CDR2 sequences are GTSNPN and SVGIG (reference sequence). Trimming pared 0 bases from V and 7 bases from J, leaving 13 bases between.

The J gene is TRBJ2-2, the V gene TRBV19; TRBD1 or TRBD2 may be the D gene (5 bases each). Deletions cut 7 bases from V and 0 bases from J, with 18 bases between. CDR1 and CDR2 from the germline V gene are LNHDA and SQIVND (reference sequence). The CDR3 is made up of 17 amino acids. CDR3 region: CASTSHWGTTNTGELFF. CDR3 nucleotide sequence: TGTGCCAGTACCTCCCATTGGGGGACGACGAACACCGGGGAGCTGTTTTTT.

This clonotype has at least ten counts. The CDR3 here is CASSPLRDKQYF. The CDR3 nucleotides read TGTGCCAGCAGCCCCTTAAGGGACAAGCAGTACTTC. The chain carries TRBV7-8 and TRBJ2-7, with a weak D call TRBD1 (6 bases). V dropped 5 bases and J dropped 8 bases, with 13 bases sitting between them. This CDR3 is 12 amino acids long. From germline, CDR1 is SGHVS and CDR2 FQNEAQ.

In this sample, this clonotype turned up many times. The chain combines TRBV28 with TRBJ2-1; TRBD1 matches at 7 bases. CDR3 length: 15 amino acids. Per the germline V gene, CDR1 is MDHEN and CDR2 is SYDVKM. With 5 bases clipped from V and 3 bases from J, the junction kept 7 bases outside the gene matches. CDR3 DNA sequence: TGTGCCAGCAGTAATAGACAGGGTGTCTACAATGAGCAGTTCTTC. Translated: CASSNRQGVYNEQFF.

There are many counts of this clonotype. The CDR3 loop reads CASSYLGGQFQETQYF. The CDR3 coding sequence is TGTGCCAGCAGTTACTTGGGGGGACAGTTCCAAGAGACCCAGTACTTC. This chain joins TRBV6-5 and TRBJ2-5; D perhaps matches TRBD1 (7 bases). CDR1 and CDR2 (germline): MNHEY, SVGAGI. Trimming took off 1 base at V and 1 base at J, with 13 bases between the two ends. This CDR3 comprises 16 residues.

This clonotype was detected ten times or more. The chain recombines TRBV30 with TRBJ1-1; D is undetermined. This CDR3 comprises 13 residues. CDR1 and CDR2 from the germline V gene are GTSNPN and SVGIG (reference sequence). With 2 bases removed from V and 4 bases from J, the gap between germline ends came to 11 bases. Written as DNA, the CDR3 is TGTGCCTGGAGTAGGCAGGAAGCCACTGAAGCTTTCTTT. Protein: CAWSRQEATEAFF.